The 24 T cell receptor beta chains listed next were all sequenced from one sample in a study of type 1 regulatory T cells. TCRdb reprocessed the reads via MiXCR and lists one record per CDR3 protein. The data show 68,000 or so distinct CDR3 sequences, approximately 50% seen once. Their target antigens are unknown. Sequencing input: cultured non-Tr1 T cells, either the whole culture or a sorted T cell fraction (not recorded which). These receptors all stem from a human donor in good health.

J is TRBJ2-1 and V is TRBV7-9, with 10 bases matching TRBD2. V lost 4 bases and J lost 7; bases outside the gene matches: 13. Germline V gives CDR1 SEHNR, CDR2 FQNEAQ (reference sequence). The CDR3 sequence is 17 residues long. This chain's CDR3 is CASSSSFGKRGGNEQFF. The CDR3 bases are TGTGCCAGCAGCTCGAGTTTCGGCAAGCGGGGGGGAAATGAGCAGTTCTTC.

The genes are TRBV20-1 and TRBJ2-3; D is unclear. Looked up from germline, CDR1 is DFQATT and CDR2 is SNEGSKA (reference sequence). This CDR3 comprises 13 residues. The V gene lost 5 bases and the J gene lost 5 bases, with 14 bases spanning the gap. The CDR3 sequence is CSAERIGQDTQYF. The DNA of the CDR3 is TGCAGTGCTGAACGGATAGGGCAAGATACGCAGTATTTT.

V is TRBV6-2 or TRBV6-3 and J is TRBJ2-7, with D possibly being TRBD1 or TRBD2 (6 bases each). V gave up 4 bases and J gave up 2 bases, with 15 bases separating them. This CDR3 is 15 amino acids long. Germline CDR1 and CDR2: MNHEY and SVGEGT. Written as DNA, the CDR3 is TGTGCCAGCAGTTCACGGGGGCGAAGTCCCTACGAGCAGTACTTC. Its translation: CASSSRGRSPYEQYF.

CDR3 nucleotide sequence: TGTGCCAGCAGTCGGACAAGGGGCTACGAGCAGTACTTC. This gives the protein CASSRTRGYEQYF. The chain uses TRBV6-5 and TRBJ2-7, with D maybe TRBD1 (5 bases). This CDR3 is built from 13 residues. V lost 5 bases and J 3 bases, leaving 11 bases between the germline ends. Germline CDR1 MNHEY, CDR2 SVGAGI.

This clonotype was found a few times. The chain links TRBV5-1 to TRBJ1-4; 7 bases are a match to TRBD1. The length of the CDR3 is 18 residues. Unmatched junction bases numbered 12, after V lost 1 base and J lost 3 bases. CDR1 is SGHRS, CDR2 YFSETQ, per germline. Here the CDR3 reads CASSLRTGGTTANEKLFF. The CDR3 DNA reads TGCGCCAGCAGCTTGAGGACAGGAGGTACCACGGCTAATGAAAAACTGTTTTTT.

This clonotype is medium-sized within its sample. The V gene is TRBV9, the J gene TRBJ1-1; 8 positions agree with TRBD1. Looked up from germline, CDR1 is SGDLS and CDR2 is YYNGEE. This CDR3 comprises 15 residues. The V gene end was trimmed by 4 bases and the J gene end by 0 bases; junction bases not matched to a gene: 5. The CDR3 loop reads CASSPRTGMNTEAFF. In DNA, the CDR3 is TGTGCCAGCAGCCCTCGGACAGGGATGAACACTGAAGCTTTCTTT.

The gene calls are TRBV23-1 and TRBJ2-5, with no clear D. TRBV23-1 carries the ORF label, with uncertain function. The CDR3 is 14 amino acids. V was trimmed by 4 bases and J by 5 bases, leaving 14 bases between them. The CDR3 reads CASSRRNGRETQYF. CDR3 coding DNA: TGCGCCAGCAGTCGACGGAACGGCCGGGAGACCCAGTACTTC.

The rearrangement joins TRBV7-7 to TRBJ1-5; 9 bases are a match to TRBD1. CDR1 and CDR2 from the germline V gene are SSHAT and FNYEAQ (reference sequence). Trimming cost V 3 bases and J 4 bases; bases outside gene matches: 16. There are 19 residues in the CDR3. In nucleotides, the CDR3 is TGTGCCAGCAGCTTTTTGGGACAGGGTCCCCCCCCCGCTAATCAGCCCCAGCATTTT. It specifies CASSFLGQGPPPANQPQHF. Looking up the rest from reference TRBV7-7 and TRBJ1-5 gives the full variable domain: GAGVSQSPRYKVTKRGQDVTLRCDPISSHATLYWYQQALGQGPEFLTYFNYEAQPDKSGLPSDRFSAERPEGSISTLTIQRTEQRDSAMYRCASSFLGQGPPPANQPQHFGDGTRLSIL.

The chain carries TRBV19 and TRBJ1-5; TRBD1 matches 9 bases. In germline, CDR1 is LNHDA, CDR2 SQIVND (reference sequence). The CDR3 contains 13 residues. V shed 10 bases, J shed 6 bases, and the junction held 7 bases outside the gene matches. CDR3 coding DNA: TGTGCCACCGAAGACAGGGGGGGTCAGCCCCAGCATTTT. Residues: CATEDRGGQPQHF. Full variable domain (outside the CDR3, taken from reference TRBV19 and TRBJ1-5): DGGITQSPKYLFRKEGQNVTLSCEQNLNHDAMYWYRQDPGQGLRLIYYSQIVNDFQKGDIAEGYSVSREKKESFPLTVTSAQKNPTAFYLCATEDRGGQPQHFGDGTRLSIL.

About this clonotype: The junction differs from germline at one of its ends, possibly a read error. The chain employs TRBV7-8 and TRBJ1-1, with TRBD1 identical over 7 bases. The germline gives CDR1 SGHVS, CDR2 FQNEAQ. CDR3 length equals 16 residues. CDR3 protein: CANSPRDSPLNTVAFF. The CDR3 DNA reads as TGTGCCAACAGCCCGAGGGACAGTCCTTTGAACACTGTAGCTTTCTTT.

The chain recombines TRBV2 with TRBJ2-2, with D possibly matching TRBD1 (5 bases). The CDR3 runs 14 residues. In germline, CDR1 is SNHLY, CDR2 FYNNEI. V was clipped by 8 bases and J by 6 bases, with 16 bases between them. The CDR3 loop is CASQGLVAAGELFF. In nucleotides, the CDR3 is TGTGCCAGCCAGGGCTTGGTGGCGGCCGGGGAGCTGTTTTTT.

V gene TRBV18 combines with J gene TRBJ1-6, with D possibly TRBD1 on 6 matching bases. The CDR3 loop spans 13 amino acids. The germline V and J ends were trimmed by 9 bases and 7 bases, with 13 bases remaining between them. Per germline, CDR1 KGHSH and CDR2 LQKENI. The DNA of the CDR3 is TGTGCCAGTTTGAGGGGGGAAAATTCACCCCTCCACTTT. Translation: CASLRGENSPLHF.

V gene TRBV27 combines with J gene TRBJ2-3; 7 nucleotides agree with TRBD2. This CDR3 contains 16 residues. The junction had 9 bases not matched to a gene; V was cut back by 5 bases and J by 1 base. The V gene's germline CDR1 is MNHEY and CDR2 SMNVEV (reference sequence). Written as DNA, the CDR3 is TGTGCCAGCAGTATGCAGCGGGGCCGGGGCACAGATACGCAGTATTTT. Protein product: CASSMQRGRGTDTQYF.

This chain joins TRBV20-1 and TRBJ1-3, with 7 positions matching TRBD1. The CDR3 sequence is 14 residues long. From germline, CDR1 is DFQATT and CDR2 SNEGSKA (reference sequence). Losses at the gene ends were 1 base for V and 4 bases for J; bases not matched to a gene: 4. The CDR3 sequence: CSARVAGGGNTIYF. The CDR3 nucleotides read TGCAGTGCTAGAGTAGCAGGGGGGGGAAACACCATATATTTT.

In its sample, this clonotype was seen a few times. This chain uses TRBV7-9 with TRBJ2-3; D not resolved. The germline V gene has CDR1 SEHNR and CDR2 FQNEAQ (reference sequence). Trimming pared 1 base from V and 0 bases from J, leaving 17 bases between. The CDR3 runs 18 residues. CDR3 in DNA: TGTGCCAGCAGCTTAGTAGGGTTAGGTTCACGTAGCACAGATACGCAGTATTTT. It specifies CASSLVGLGSRSTDTQYF. The full variable domain, its missing parts supplied by reference TRBV7-9 and TRBJ2-3, is DTGVSQNPRHKITKRGQNVTFRCDPISEHNRLYWYRQTLGQGPEFLTYFQNEAQLEKSRLLSDRFSAERPKGSFSTLEIQRTEQGDSAMYLCASSLVGLGSRSTDTQYFGPGTRLTVL.

The table lists this clonotype with a few counts. The chain uses TRBV20-1 and TRBJ1-1; D is ambiguous. This CDR3 comprises 15 residues. CDR1 DFQATT and CDR2 SNEGSKA come from the germline V gene (reference sequence). V dropped 5 bases and J dropped 0 bases, with 16 bases sitting between them. CDR3 DNA: TGCAGTGCTGGATCGGGTCTCCTCGTGAACACTGAAGCTTTCTTT. Amino acids: CSAGSGLLVNTEAFF.

The rearrangement links TRBV20-1 to TRBJ1-1; no clear D. The CDR3 totals 15 residues. V was shortened by 2 bases and J by 1 base, with 14 bases between the two germline ends. Germline V gene sequence: CDR1 DFQATT, CDR2 SNEGSKA (reference sequence). CDR3 DNA: TGCAGTGCTAGAACTCCGGGGAACAGGAACACTGAAGCTTTCTTT. This encodes CSARTPGNRNTEAFF.

This chain joins TRBV7-2 and TRBJ1-5; 7 nucleotides match TRBD1. This CDR3 has 13 residues. V shed 5 bases and J 7 bases; nucleotides not matched to a gene: 5. The germline V gene encodes CDR1 SGHTA and CDR2 FQGNSA. The CDR3 DNA reads as TGTGCCAGCAGCACGCAGGGGGAACAGCCCCAGCATTTT. Translating gives CASSTQGEQPQHF. The full variable domain, with the rest looked up from reference TRBV7-2 and TRBJ1-5, is GAGVSQSPSNKVTEKGKDVELRCDPISGHTALYWYRQSLGQGLEFLIYFQGNSAPDKSGLPSDRFSAERTGGSVSTLTIQRTQQEDSAVYLCASSTQGEQPQHFGDGTRLSIL.

This clonotype was observed a few times. This rearrangement joins TRBV5-1 to TRBJ1-6; possibly TRBD1 for D (6 bases). The CDR3 runs to 14 residues. V lost 4 bases to trimming and J lost 3 bases, with 8 bases between them. Germline V gene data show CDR1 as SGHRS and CDR2 as YFSETQ. This CDR3 reads CASSQQGYNSPLHF. In DNA form, the CDR3 reads TGCGCCAGCAGCCAACAGGGCTATAATTCACCCCTCCACTTT.

This clonotype came up a few times. The chain uses TRBV30 and TRBJ2-5, with 13 bases identical to TRBD2. V gave up 4 bases and J gave up 7 bases; unmatched junction bases: 9. Germline CDR1 and CDR2: GTSNPN and SVGIG (reference sequence). The CDR3 spans 15 residues. The CDR3 loop reads CAWTRRTSGGGTQYF. As DNA, the CDR3 is TGTGCCTGGACCCGTAGGACTAGCGGGGGAGGGACCCAGTACTTC. The whole variable domain, remainder taken from reference TRBV30 and TRBJ2-5, is SQTIHQWPATLVQPVGSPLSLECTVEGTSNPNLYWYRQAAGRGLQLLFYSVGIGQISSEVPQNLSASRPQDRQFILSSKKLLLSDSGFYLCAWTRRTSGGGTQYFGPGTRLLVL.

This chain uses TRBV12-3 or TRBV12-4 with TRBJ1-5; D possibly corresponds to TRBD1 (6 bases). Between the trimmed V and J ends, which lost 5 bases and 7 bases, there was a span of 15 bases. The CDR3 loop spans 14 amino acids. The CDR3 is CASSRYGGGQPQHF. The CDR3 DNA is TGTGCCAGCAGTCGGTACGGGGGCGGGCAGCCCCAGCATTTT.

This clonotype was found a few times. J is TRBJ2-1 and V is TRBV9; TRBD2 matches 7 bases. Germline V gene data show CDR1 as SGDLS and CDR2 as YYNGEE. The CDR3 is 13 amino acids. The V gene end was trimmed by 4 bases and the J gene end by 5 bases; junction bases not matched to a gene: 3. This CDR3 is CASSPRGDNEQFF. CDR3 nucleotide sequence: TGTGCCAGCAGCCCTCGGGGGGACAATGAGCAGTTCTTC. Full variable domain (rest looked up from reference TRBV9 and TRBJ2-1): DSGVTQTPKHLITATGQRVTLRCSPRSGDLSVYWYQQSLDQGLQFLIQYYNGEERAKGNILERFSAQQFPDLHSELNLSSLELGDSALYFCASSPRGDNEQFFGPGTRLTVL.

This clonotype was seen a handful of times. The chain combines TRBV7-2 with TRBJ2-7, with TRBD2 matching over 11 bases. Germline assignment: CDR1 SGHTA and CDR2 FQGNSA. With 6 bases clipped from V and 2 bases from J, the junction kept 0 bases outside the gene matches. The CDR3 is 13 residues long. CDR3 nucleotide sequence: TGTGCCAGCAGACTAGCGGGGGCCTACGAGCAGTACTTC. This encodes CASRLAGAYEQYF.

This clonotype came up a few times. This rearrangement joins TRBV12-3 or TRBV12-4 to TRBJ2-2, with D possibly matching TRBD2 (5 bases). The CDR3 runs to 12 residues. The DNA of the CDR3 is TGTGTCTCCGGGGATAACACCGGGGAGCTGTTTTTT. Protein product: CVSGDNTGELFF.